The 26 T cell receptor beta chains below all came from one sample that was sequenced in a study of shared clonotypes between healthy human individuals. Method: immunoSEQ multiplex PCR; TCRdb's copy keeps in-frame clones and lacks some. Counted here are about 2.4 million clones, over 85% occurring once; the ten biggest clones make up roughly 0.13%. Sequenced sample: naive CD4+ T cells sorted from blood. Subset noted: CD45RA+ positively selected. Source of these receptors: a man between 18 and 29 years old in good health.

Comment on this clone: The sample contains more than one DNA sequence encoding this CDR3. The rearrangement joins TRBV28 to TRBJ1-1; no clear D gene. Germline-derived CDR1 and CDR2 are MDHEN and SYDVKM. The V gene lost 3 bases and the J gene lost 4 bases, with 3 bases spanning the gap. This CDR3 comprises 11 residues. The CDR3: CASSFLTEAFF. The CDR3 DNA follows: TGTGCCAGCAGTTTTCTCACTGAAGCTTTCTTT.

The V and J genes are TRBV5-1 and TRBJ1-1; D is possibly TRBD1 (6 bases). V shed 0 bases and J shed 2 bases, with 14 bases lying between them. The CDR3 has 16 residues. From germline, CDR1 is SGHRS and CDR2 YFSETQ. The CDR3 DNA reads as TGCGCCAGCAGCTTGGGGGGTCAGGGGACCAACACTGAAGCTTTCTTT. Translation gives CASSLGGQGTNTEAFF.

The sample holds a few counts of this clone. The CDR3 sequence: CASSYPGQNTGELFF. The CDR3, as DNA: TGTGCCAGCAGTTACCCGGGACAAAACACCGGGGAGCTGTTTTTT. This sequence joins TRBV5-4 and TRBJ2-2, with D perhaps TRBD1 (6 bases). Germline V gene sequence: CDR1 SGHNT, CDR2 YYREEE (reference sequence). The CDR3 totals 15 residues. Deletions cut 5 bases from V and 2 bases from J, with 13 bases between.

This sequence joins TRBV7-2 and TRBJ2-7; 8 bases map to TRBD2. Per germline, CDR1 SGHTA and CDR2 FQGNSA. V shed 3 bases, J shed 3 bases, and the junction held 1 base outside the gene matches. The CDR3 is 13 residues long. In nucleotides, the CDR3 is TGTGCCAGCAGCTTCACTAGCGGCTACGAGCAGTACTTC. The encoded protein is CASSFTSGYEQYF.

The rearrangement links TRBV5-6 to TRBJ1-4; D call uncertain. The CDR3 extends over 12 amino acids. Deletions cut 4 bases from V and 9 bases from J, with 10 bases between. Germline V lookup: CDR1 SGHDT, CDR2 YYEEEE. CDR3: CASSVARQKLFF. As DNA, the CDR3 is TGTGCCAGCAGCGTGGCCAGGCAAAAACTGTTTTTT.

A note on this clone: The sample carries other DNA sequences with the same CDR3. V and J are TRBV19 and TRBJ2-2, with unresolved D. Trimming took 3 bases from V and 2 from J, leaving 4 bases between them. The CDR3 length is 13 residues. Germline assignment: CDR1 LNHDA and CDR2 SQIVND (reference sequence). As DNA, the CDR3 is TGTGCCAGTAGTATCCCTAACACCGGGGAGCTGTTTTTT. This translates into CASSIPNTGELFF.

This clone was counted a single time. This sample includes further DNA sequences coding for the same CDR3. The chain couples TRBV2 to TRBJ1-5; 7 bases line up with TRBD1. The germline V gene has CDR1 SNHLY and CDR2 FYNNEI. V dropped 6 bases and J dropped 2; count of bases not matched to a gene: 4. The CDR3 extends over 14 amino acids. The CDR3 bases are TGTGCCAGCAGCACCGGACAGGGCAATCAGCCCCAGCATTTT. Amino acid sequence: CASSTGQGNQPQHF.

The chain employs TRBV4-1 and TRBJ2-5, with 7 bases identical to TRBD2. J gave up 3 bases and V 1 base, and 8 bases lay outside the gene matches. Germline values: CDR1 MGHRA, CDR2 YSYEKL. The CDR3 length is 16 residues. CDR3 nucleotide sequence: TGCGCCAGCAGCCAAGCCCCGCGGCGGGAGAAAGAGACCCAGTACTTC. It encodes CASSQAPRREKETQYF.

The V call is TRBV6-6, the J call TRBJ1-1; D is uncertain. The V end was cut by 7 bases, the J end by 1 base, with 13 bases between. Germline CDR1 MNHNY, CDR2 SVGAGI (reference sequence). This CDR3 has 14 residues. The CDR3 is CASTFPEANTEAFF. As DNA, the CDR3 is TGTGCCAGCACCTTCCCCGAGGCGAACACTGAAGCTTTCTTT.

The V call is TRBV19, the J call TRBJ2-7; 7 bases agree with TRBD1. V trimming: 6 bases; J trimming: 4 bases; junction bases outside the gene matches: 12. CDR3 size: 15 residues. Germline V lookup: CDR1 LNHDA, CDR2 SQIVND (reference sequence). The CDR3 nucleotides are TGTGCCAGTAGCCGTTTCGGGACAGTTAATTACGAGCAGTACTTC. Translation gives CASSRFGTVNYEQYF.

The V call is TRBV7-9, the J call TRBJ1-1; the match to TRBD1 covers 9 bases. The CDR3 consists of 15 residues. Germline lookup yields CDR1 SEHNR and CDR2 FQNEAQ (reference sequence). V lost 5 bases to trimming and J lost 5 bases; unmatched junction nucleotides: 9. CDR3 protein: CASSPLMTGGTEAFF. The DNA for the CDR3 is TGTGCCAGCAGCCCTCTCATGACAGGGGGTACTGAAGCTTTCTTT.

This clone was recorded only once. The chain is built from TRBV7-9 and TRBJ2-5; TRBD1 agrees at 7 bases. TRBJ2-7 matches the DNA end more closely, so the J call is doubtful. Germline V gene data show CDR1 as SEHNR and CDR2 as FQNEAQ (reference sequence). This CDR3 is built from 13 residues. The CDR3 nucleotides read TGTGCCAGCAGCTCTGCAGGGGGCTACGAGCAGTACTTC. It encodes CASSSAGGYEQYF.

Note on this clone: This sample also contains other DNA sequences that code for the same CDR3. The chain combines TRBV6-5 with TRBJ1-1; possibly TRBD1 for D (6 bases). CDR1 and CDR2 from the germline V gene are MNHEY and SVGAGI. The CDR3 loop spans 14 amino acids. V was shortened by 5 bases and J by 4 bases, with 14 bases between the two germline ends. CDR3 amino acids: CASSRGRGGTEAFF. The CDR3 region has the DNA TGTGCCAGCAGTCGGGGACGAGGGGGCACTGAAGCTTTCTTT.

The chain combines TRBV6-6 with TRBJ1-1, with D perhaps matching TRBD1 (5 bases). Per germline, CDR1 MNHNY and CDR2 SVGAGI (reference sequence). Trimming removed 5 bases at V and 5 bases at J, with 12 bases between. The length of the CDR3 is 13 residues. CDR3 in amino acids: CASSPGKRTEAFF. Here the CDR3 DNA reads TGTGCCAGCAGTCCAGGGAAGAGAACTGAAGCTTTCTTT.

Comments on this clone: Other DNA variants within this sample encode the same CDR3. This chain joins TRBV6-5 and TRBJ1-4, with TRBD1 matching over 9 bases. This CDR3 contains 15 residues. The V and J ends lost 1 base and 4 bases, in that order; junction bases with no gene match: 1. Germline CDR1 and CDR2: MNHEY and SVGAGI. The CDR3 DNA follows: TGTGCCAGCAGTTACTTGGGACAGGGTAATGAAAAACTGTTTTTT. As protein: CASSYLGQGNEKLFF.

The chain has TRBV12-5 and TRBJ1-5; tentatively, D is TRBD1 (5 bases). CDR3 length: 13 residues. The V gene's germline CDR1 is LGHNT and CDR2 FRNRAP. The V and J ends lost 6 bases and 7 bases respectively, with 13 bases between them. The CDR3 DNA follows: TGTGCTAGTGGAGGGGCGTTGACCCAGCCCCAGCATTTT. Residues: CASGGALTQPQHF.

The genes are TRBV19 and TRBJ2-3; 9 bases are a match to TRBD2. CDR1 and CDR2 (germline): LNHDA, SQIVND (reference sequence). The V gene end was trimmed by 4 bases and the J gene end by 5 bases; junction bases not matched to a gene: 7. CDR3 length: 15 residues. The CDR3 is CASSTPAGGVDTQYF. CDR3 sequence (DNA): TGTGCCAGTAGTACCCCAGCGGGAGGAGTAGATACGCAGTATTTT. The whole variable domain, filled in from reference TRBV19 and TRBJ2-3, reads DGGITQSPKYLFRKEGQNVTLSCEQNLNHDAMYWYRQDPGQGLRLIYYSQIVNDFQKGDIAEGYSVSREKKESFPLTVTSAQKNPTAFYLCASSTPAGGVDTQYFGPGTRLTVL.

The chain couples TRBV28 to TRBJ1-6; no definite D call. The CDR3 is made up of 11 amino acids. Germline V gives CDR1 MDHEN, CDR2 SYDVKM. The V end was cut by 7 bases, the J end by 9 bases, with 7 bases between. Here the CDR3 reads CASKTASPLHF. The CDR3 DNA is TGTGCCAGCAAAACAGCTTCACCCCTCCACTTT.

This clone was seen only once. J is TRBJ2-3 and V is TRBV10-3; 10 bases line up with TRBD2. The junction had 28 bases not matched to a gene; V was cut back by 8 bases and J by 2 bases. The CDR3 sequence is 22 residues long. From germline, CDR1 is ENHRY and CDR2 SYGVKD. DNA of the CDR3: TGTGCCATCGGAGGAACACGCGTAGCGGGGGGCTCCGAGGGGACGCCCACAGATACGCAGTATTTT. It codes for CAIGGTRVAGGSEGTPTDTQYF.

In regard to this clone: This sample includes further DNA sequences coding for the same CDR3. This chain uses TRBV2 with TRBJ1-5; a weak D match, TRBD1 (6 bases). The CDR3 consists of 14 residues. The germline V and J ends were trimmed by 3 bases and 7 bases, with 13 bases remaining between them. The V gene's germline CDR1 is SNHLY and CDR2 FYNNEI. CDR3 loop: CASSDRGNNQPQHF. The CDR3 nucleotides read TGTGCCAGCAGTGACAGGGGAAACAACCAGCCCCAGCATTTT.

The CDR3 bases are TGTGCCAGCTCACCTAAAAGCAGGGGGTACGTTGAAGCTTTCTTT. This encodes CASSPKSRGYVEAFF. The rearrangement joins TRBV18 to TRBJ1-1; 7 bases agree with TRBD1. The length of the CDR3 is 15 residues. The V gene end was trimmed by 3 bases and the J gene end by 7 bases; junction bases not matched to a gene: 11. Germline lookup yields CDR1 KGHSH and CDR2 LQKENI.

This chain joins TRBV18 and TRBJ2-3; D possibly corresponds to TRBD2 (6 bases). Germline-derived CDR1 and CDR2 are KGHSH and LQKENI. CDR3 length equals 16 residues. Trimming took 1 base from V and 2 from J, leaving 13 bases between them. CDR3 coding DNA: TGTGCCAGCTCACCACAGGGACTTGTGTACACAGATACGCAGTATTTT. Protein: CASSPQGLVYTDTQYF.

The chain carries TRBV10-2 and TRBJ2-3; D remains unclear. CDR3 size: 16 residues. Trimming pared 0 bases from V and 2 bases from J, leaving 12 bases between. The germline gives CDR1 WSHSY, CDR2 SAAADI. CDR3 in amino acids: CASSESRTRNTDTQYF. The CDR3 region has the DNA TGCGCCAGCAGTGAGTCGAGGACCCGGAACACAGATACGCAGTATTTT.

In its sample, this clone was seen once. The genes are TRBV13 and TRBJ2-4; D not certain. There are 15 residues in the CDR3. Germline assignment: CDR1 PRHDT and CDR2 FYEKMQ (reference sequence). With 5 bases removed from V and 0 bases from J, the gap between germline ends came to 11 bases. CDR3 sequence: CASSPWSLAKNIQYF. The CDR3 DNA reads as TGTGCCAGCAGCCCCTGGAGTCTAGCCAAAAACATTCAGTACTTC.

The gene calls are TRBV30 and TRBJ2-1; 14 bases align to TRBD2. Unmatched junction bases numbered 5, after V lost 4 bases and J lost 9 bases. Germline CDR1 and CDR2: GTSNPN and SVGIG (reference sequence). This CDR3 spans 14 amino acids. The CDR3 loop reads CAWTGLAGVFEQFF. The CDR3 DNA reads TGTGCCTGGACGGGACTAGCGGGAGTCTTTGAGCAGTTCTTC.

The chain joins TRBV9 to TRBJ2-1; 10 bases map to TRBD2. There are 19 residues in the CDR3. The germline CDR1 and CDR2 sequences are SGDLS and YYNGEE. Trimming cost V 2 bases and J 0 bases; bases outside gene matches: 11. The CDR3: CASSVSLGLASSSYNEQFF. The CDR3 DNA is TGTGCCAGCAGCGTTAGCTTGGGACTAGCGTCGAGCTCCTACAATGAGCAGTTCTTC.